A selection of T cell receptor beta chains follows, all from one sample in a study of blood T cell repertoires in COVID-19. The assay was immunoSEQ multiplex PCR, and TCRdb's table has in-frame clones only and misses some. The table records around 80,000 clones, 80% to 90% of them present only once. The sample taken for sequencing was peripheral blood. These receptors all stem from a woman aged 80 or older with acute or convalescent COVID-19. The CDR3 runs from the conserved cysteine through the conserved F or W. The D gene is left open where the match is weak. A row's size may be missing; if present it is once, few, many or a size class.

clone size: once
D gene: -
V gene: TRBV18
J gene: TRBJ2-1
CDR3 protein: CASSHQAKGAGSGEQFF
CDR3 DNA: TGTGCCAGCTCACACCAGGCTAAGGGAGCGGGTTCGGGTGAGCAGTTCTTC

clone size: -
D gene: TRBD1
V gene: TRBV18
J gene: TRBJ1-6
CDR3 protein: CASSLTGNNSPLHF
CDR3 DNA: TGTGCCAGCTCCCTGACAGGGAACAATTCACCCCTCCACTTT

clone size: -
D gene: -
V gene: TRBV29-1
J gene: TRBJ1-4
CDR3 protein: CSVEEGGLGKLFF
CDR3 DNA: TGCAGCGTTGAAGAGGGGGGGTTGGGAAAACTGTTTTTT

clone size: -
D gene: TRBD1
V gene: TRBV7-2
J gene: TRBJ1-1
CDR3 protein: CASSLAPPWTGMNTEAFF
CDR3 DNA: TGTGCCAGCAGCTTAGCCCCCCCTTGGACAGGGATGAACACTGAAGCTTTCTTT

clone size: once
D gene: -
V gene: TRBV5-4
J gene: TRBJ1-1
CDR3 protein: CASSFIGSRMNTEAFF
CDR3 DNA: TGTGCCAGCAGCTTCATCGGTAGTAGAATGAACACTGAAGCTTTCTTT

clone size: -
D gene: -
V gene: TRBV3-1/TRBV3-2
J gene: TRBJ1-2
CDR3 protein: CASSQVASNYGYTF
CDR3 DNA: TGTGCCAGCAGCCAAGTAGCATCGAACTATGGCTACACCTTC

clone size: -
D gene: TRBD1
V gene: TRBV5-1
J gene: TRBJ1-1
CDR3 protein: CASSLDPGQGAAEAFF
CDR3 DNA: TGCGCCAGCAGCTTGGATCCGGGACAGGGGGCCGCTGAAGCTTTCTTT

clone size: once
D gene: TRBD2
V gene: TRBV29-1
J gene: TRBJ2-7
CDR3 protein: CSVARDSGGSEQYF
CDR3 DNA: TGCAGCGTTGCACGGGATAGCGGGGGCTCTGAGCAGTACTTC

clone size: -
D gene: TRBD1
V gene: TRBV11-3
J gene: TRBJ2-1
CDR3 protein: CASSLRRGPGNEQFF
CDR3 DNA: TGTGCCAGCAGCTTACGCAGGGGGCCAGGCAATGAGCAGTTCTTC

clone size: once
D gene: TRBD1
V gene: TRBV2
J gene: TRBJ2-7
CDR3 protein: CASSDGTASSYEQYF
CDR3 DNA: TGTGCCAGCAGTGACGGGACAGCGAGCTCCTACGAGCAGTACTTC

clone size: -
D gene: TRBD1
V gene: TRBV19
J gene: TRBJ1-2
CDR3 protein: CASSTQGTGSYGYTF
CDR3 DNA: TGTGCCAGTAGTACCCAAGGGACAGGGTCTTATGGCTACACCTTC

clone size: -
D gene: -
V gene: TRBV5-4
J gene: TRBJ2-7
CDR3 protein: CASSLGISVYEQYF
CDR3 DNA: TGTGCCAGCAGCTTGGGCATTTCGGTCTACGAGCAGTACTTC

clone size: -
D gene: -
V gene: TRBV15
J gene: TRBJ1-2
CDR3 protein: CATSRDRGGSGGYTF
CDR3 DNA: TGTGCCACCAGCAGAGATCGGGGAGGGAGTGGCGGCTACACCTTC

clone size: -
D gene: -
V gene: TRBV2
J gene: TRBJ1-5
CDR3 protein: CASRQGAEQPQHF
CDR3 DNA: TGTGCCAGCAGGCAGGGTGCCGAACAGCCCCAGCATTTT

clone size: -
D gene: TRBD1
V gene: TRBV19
J gene: TRBJ1-2
CDR3 protein: CASSAGTVNYGYTF
CDR3 DNA: TGTGCCAGTAGTGCCGGGACAGTAAACTATGGCTACACCTTC

clone size: -
D gene: TRBD2
V gene: TRBV5-4
J gene: TRBJ2-5
CDR3 protein: CASSYSGGVLETQYF
CDR3 DNA: TGTGCCAGCAGCTATAGCGGGGGGGTCCTGGAGACCCAGTACTTC

clone size: -
D gene: -
V gene: TRBV6-5
J gene: TRBJ2-7
CDR3 protein: CASTRDRSSYEQYF
CDR3 DNA: TGTGCCAGCACCCGAGATCGGAGCTCCTACGAGCAGTACTTC

clone size: once
D gene: TRBD2
V gene: TRBV19
J gene: TRBJ2-5
CDR3 protein: CASSMGLGRETQYF
CDR3 DNA: TGTGCCAGTAGTATGGGACTAGGTCGAGAGACCCAGTACTTC

clone size: -
D gene: -
V gene: TRBV10-3
J gene: TRBJ1-1
CDR3 protein: CAISGWETGTEAFF
CDR3 DNA: TGTGCCATCAGTGGGTGGGAGACGGGGACTGAAGCTTTCTTT

clone size: -
D gene: TRBD1
V gene: TRBV6-6
J gene: TRBJ1-1
CDR3 protein: CASSYERTGVTEAFF
CDR3 DNA: TGTGCCAGCAGTTACGAGCGGACAGGGGTCACTGAAGCTTTCTTT

clone size: medium-sized
D gene: TRBD2
V gene: TRBV29-1
J gene: TRBJ2-7
CDR3 protein: CSVVPYQTGTSGAEPLLEQYF
CDR3 DNA: TGCAGCGTTGTGCCCTACCAAACCGGGACTAGCGGGGCCGAGCCCCTTTTAGAGCAGTACTTC

clone size: -
D gene: -
V gene: TRBV11-2
J gene: TRBJ1-2
CDR3 protein: CASSLSQGRGYTF
CDR3 DNA: TGTGCCAGCAGCTTAAGCCAGGGTCGCGGCTACACCTTC

clone size: few
D gene: -
V gene: TRBV5-1
J gene: TRBJ1-2
CDR3 protein: CASSLDQIGQFYGYTF
CDR3 DNA: TGCGCCAGCAGCTTAGACCAAATCGGACAGTTCTATGGCTACACCTTC

clone size: -
D gene: TRBD1
V gene: TRBV28
J gene: TRBJ2-7
CDR3 protein: CASSSLGTGRGDEQYF
CDR3 DNA: TGTGCCAGCAGTAGCCTGGGGACAGGGAGAGGGGACGAGCAGTACTTC

clone size: -
D gene: -
V gene: TRBV5-8
J gene: TRBJ2-3
CDR3 protein: CASSPAERADTQYF
CDR3 DNA: TGTGCCAGCAGCCCCGCGGAGAGGGCGGATACGCAGTATTTT

clone size: -
D gene: TRBD2
V gene: TRBV10-3
J gene: TRBJ2-7
CDR3 protein: CASGGYEQYF
CDR3 DNA: TGTGCTTCCGGGGGGTACGAGCAGTACTTC

clone size: -
D gene: -
V gene: TRBV27
J gene: TRBJ1-1
CDR3 protein: CASSLETGTEAFF
CDR3 DNA: TGTGCCAGCAGTTTAGAGACAGGAACTGAAGCTTTCTTT

clone size: -
D gene: -
V gene: TRBV6-5
J gene: TRBJ2-5
CDR3 protein: CASSTWGGTQETQYF
CDR3 DNA: TGTGCCAGCAGTACCTGGGGTGGGACACAAGAGACCCAGTACTTC

clone size: -
D gene: -
V gene: TRBV14
J gene: TRBJ1-1
CDR3 protein: CASSQMQENTEAFF
CDR3 DNA: TGTGCCAGCAGCCAAATGCAGGAGAACACTGAAGCTTTCTTT

clone size: -
D gene: -
V gene: TRBV4-1
J gene: TRBJ2-7
CDR3 protein: CASSQLQQTYEQYF
CDR3 DNA: TGCGCCAGCAGCCAACTTCAACAAACCTACGAGCAGTACTTC

clone size: -
D gene: -
V gene: TRBV5-6
J gene: TRBJ1-2
CDR3 protein: CASSPDSLPNYGYTF
CDR3 DNA: TGTGCCAGCAGCCCAGACAGCCTTCCTAACTATGGCTACACCTTC

clone size: -
D gene: -
V gene: TRBV12-5
J gene: TRBJ1-1
CDR3 protein: CASGLAGTPNTEAFF
CDR3 DNA: TGTGCTAGTGGTTTGGCCGGGACACCGAACACTGAAGCTTTCTTT

clone size: -
D gene: TRBD1
V gene: TRBV5-1
J gene: TRBJ2-5
CDR3 protein: CASSTGQGQETQYF
CDR3 DNA: TGCGCCAGCAGCACAGGACAGGGTCAAGAGACCCAGTACTTC

clone size: -
D gene: -
V gene: TRBV20-1
J gene: TRBJ1-1
CDR3 protein: CRAREGTEAFF
CDR3 DNA: TGCAGGGCCCGTGAGGGCACTGAAGCTTTCTTT

clone size: -
D gene: -
V gene: TRBV9
J gene: TRBJ1-3
CDR3 protein: CASSEQTGHSGNTIYF
CDR3 DNA: TGTGCCAGCAGCGAGCAGACAGGACACTCTGGAAACACCATATATTTT

clone size: few
D gene: TRBD1
V gene: TRBV6-2/TRBV6-3
J gene: TRBJ1-6
CDR3 protein: CASSTIRTGDLGSPLHF
CDR3 DNA: TGTGCCAGCAGTACCATTCGGACAGGGGACCTCGGTTCACCCCTCCACTTT

clone size: -
D gene: -
V gene: TRBV11-3
J gene: TRBJ1-4
CDR3 protein: CASSSSFPRGSEKLFF
CDR3 DNA: TGTGCCAGCAGCTCCTCCTTCCCCCGCGGAAGTGAAAAACTGTTTTTT

clone size: -
D gene: -
V gene: TRBV7-9
J gene: TRBJ1-4
CDR3 protein: CASSSPGGMGEKLFF
CDR3 DNA: TGTGCCAGCAGCTCGCCGGGAGGGATGGGGGAAAAACTGTTTTTT

clone size: -
D gene: -
V gene: TRBV12-5
J gene: TRBJ1-5
CDR3 protein: CASGFATGGVGDQPQHF
CDR3 DNA: TGTGCTAGTGGTTTCGCCACAGGTGGGGTGGGTGATCAGCCCCAGCATTTT

clone size: few
D gene: TRBD2
V gene: TRBV5-4
J gene: TRBJ2-5
CDR3 protein: CASRLAGLNQETQYF
CDR3 DNA: TGTGCCAGCAGACTAGCGGGCCTAAACCAAGAGACCCAGTACTTC

clone size: -
D gene: -
V gene: TRBV5-6
J gene: TRBJ1-2
CDR3 protein: CASRRTGITNYGYTF
CDR3 DNA: TGTGCCAGCAGACGTACAGGAATTACTAACTATGGCTACACCTTC

clone size: -
D gene: -
V gene: TRBV28
J gene: TRBJ2-7
CDR3 protein: CASSLFDRTYEQYF
CDR3 DNA: TGTGCCAGCAGTTTATTTGACAGAACCTACGAGCAGTACTTC

clone size: -
D gene: TRBD1
V gene: TRBV3-1/TRBV3-2
J gene: TRBJ2-7
CDR3 protein: CASSLGQGGAFYEQYF
CDR3 DNA: TGTGCCAGCAGCCTGGGACAGGGGGGAGCGTTCTACGAGCAGTACTTC

clone size: -
D gene: TRBD1
V gene: TRBV7-9
J gene: TRBJ1-6
CDR3 protein: CASSSDRDRDSSPLHF
CDR3 DNA: TGTGCCAGCAGCTCCGACCGGGACAGGGATTCTTCACCCCTCCACTTT

clone size: -
D gene: -
V gene: TRBV7-2
J gene: TRBJ2-2
CDR3 protein: CASSLQGSGELFF
CDR3 DNA: TGTGCCAGCAGCCTACAGGGATCCGGGGAGCTGTTTTTT

clone size: -
D gene: -
V gene: TRBV10-3
J gene: TRBJ1-1
CDR3 protein: CAINGLMNTEAFF
CDR3 DNA: TGTGCCATCAACGGACTGATGAACACTGAAGCTTTCTTT